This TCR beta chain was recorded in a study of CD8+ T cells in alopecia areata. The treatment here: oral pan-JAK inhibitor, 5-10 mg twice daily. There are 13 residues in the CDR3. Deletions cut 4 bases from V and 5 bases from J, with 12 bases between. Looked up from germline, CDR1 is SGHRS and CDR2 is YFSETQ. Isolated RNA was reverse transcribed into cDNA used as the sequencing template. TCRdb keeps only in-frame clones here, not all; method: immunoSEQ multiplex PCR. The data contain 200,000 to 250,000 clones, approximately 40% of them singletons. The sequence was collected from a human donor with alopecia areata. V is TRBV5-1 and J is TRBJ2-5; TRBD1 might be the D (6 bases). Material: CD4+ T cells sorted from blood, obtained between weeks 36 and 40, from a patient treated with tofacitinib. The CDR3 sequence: CASSKDSWETQYF. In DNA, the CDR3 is TGCGCCAGCAGCAAGGACAGTTGGGAGACCCAGTACTTC.